The rows below give T cell receptor beta chains drawn from one sample of a study of Ad26.COV2.S vaccination and SARS-CoV-2 variants. Profiled with immunoSEQ multiplex PCR; TCRdb holds only in-frame clones, not every one. The sample has fewer than 800,000 clones; roughly 90% are singletons. The input for sequencing was peripheral blood, taken in a trial of Ad26.COV2.S vaccine versus placebo. The receptors derive from a person aged 18-60 years who received the Ad26.COV2.S COVID-19 vaccine or a placebo. Both conserved end residues are part of each CDR3. A D gene is named only where the DNA matches it firmly. Clone size is not always given. Where it is, it says once, few, many or a class for expanded clones.

CASSVDRENTEAFF	TGTGCCAGTAGTGTGGACAGGGAGAACACTGAAGCTTTCTTT	-	TRBV19	TRBJ1-1	TRBD1
CASSPETYEQYF	TGTGCCAGCTCACCAGAGACCTACGAGCAGTACTTC	many	TRBV18	TRBJ2-7	-
CASRGTGISPLHF	TGTGCCAGCAGAGGAACAGGGATTTCACCCCTCCACTTT	-	TRBV12-3/TRBV12-4	TRBJ1-6	-
CASSLTGGYEQYF	TGTGCCAGCAGTTTAACAGGGGGCTACGAGCAGTACTTC	-	TRBV27	TRBJ2-7	TRBD1
CASINDGGLSSYNEQFF	TGTGCCAGCATTAATGATGGGGGGTTAAGCTCCTACAATGAGCAGTTCTTC	-	TRBV2	TRBJ2-1	-
CASSVDRPNTGELFF	TGCGCCAGCAGCGTAGACAGGCCGAACACCGGGGAGCTGTTTTTT	-	TRBV5-1	TRBJ2-2	-
CASSPRQMNTEAFF	TGTGCCAGCAGCCCACGACAGATGAACACTGAAGCTTTCTTT	-	TRBV4-2	TRBJ1-1	-
CASSMLDQPQHF	TGTGCCAGTAGTATGCTGGACCAGCCCCAGCATTTT	-	TRBV19	TRBJ1-5	-
CAWSGGQVNNEQFF	TGTGCCTGGAGTGGAGGACAGGTCAACAATGAGCAGTTCTTC	-	TRBV30	TRBJ2-1	TRBD1
CASSLGIAGVGDTQYF	TGTGCCAGCAGCTTAGGGATAGCGGGAGTAGGAGATACGCAGTATTTT	-	TRBV7-9	TRBJ2-3	TRBD2